Presented here are 10 T cell receptor beta chains from one specimen sequenced in a study of T cell responses to AZD1222 COVID-19 vaccine. Generated by immunoSEQ multiplex PCR, the TCRdb table keeps only in-frame clones and is missing some. The table has 90,000 or so clones, more than 70% seen once. The specimen was peripheral blood, collected on day 0 of AZD1222 vaccination. The origin of the receptors is an adult in good health.

This sequence joins TRBV6-2 or TRBV6-3 and TRBJ1-2; unclear D gene. Germline V gene sequence: CDR1 MNHEY, CDR2 SVGEGT. The CDR3 contains 15 residues. V lost 0 bases, J lost 6 bases, and 14 bases lay in between. The CDR3 loop reads CASSYSILEGNGYTF. CDR3 DNA sequence: TGTGCCAGCAGTTACTCGATATTGGAAGGGAATGGCTACACCTTC.

This chain connects TRBV24-1 to TRBJ2-1; 7 bases align to TRBD2. Germline V CDR1 and CDR2: KGHDR, SFDVKD. V dropped 9 bases and J dropped 8; count of bases not matched to a gene: 12. This CDR3 is built from 14 residues. The CDR3 DNA sequence: TGTGCCACCTCGGGGCGGGAGCCCACGGATGAGCAGTTCTTC. Its translation is CATSGREPTDEQFF.

V gene TRBV19 combines with J gene TRBJ2-5; no clear D. The V and J ends lost 3 bases and 0 bases respectively, with 8 bases between them. Germline CDR1 reads LNHDA; CDR2 reads SQIVND (reference sequence). This CDR3 contains 14 residues. CDR3 protein: CASSIGPYQETQYF. The CDR3 coding sequence is TGTGCCAGTAGTATTGGACCATACCAAGAGACCCAGTACTTC.

This chain links TRBV19 with TRBJ2-1; 7 bases are a match to TRBD2. The CDR3 is 13 amino acids. Germline assignment: CDR1 LNHDA and CDR2 SQIVND (reference sequence). J was trimmed by 4 bases and V by 8 bases; bases with no gene match: 5. DNA for the CDR3: TGTGCCAGTGGGCTGCGGGGGTACAATGAGCAGTTCTTC. This sequence encodes CASGLRGYNEQFF.

V gene TRBV4-3 combines with J gene TRBJ1-2; tentative D call: TRBD1 (5 bases). Trimming removed 1 base at V and 6 bases at J, with 9 bases between. The CDR3 runs 13 residues. From germline, CDR1 is LGHNA and CDR2 YSLEER. As DNA, the CDR3 is TGCGCCAGCAGCCAAGGGGGGTTGGATGGCTACACCTTC. Translated, it gives CASSQGGLDGYTF.

The V gene is TRBV28, the J gene TRBJ2-3; TRBD2 might be the D (6 bases). Trimming stripped 5 bases from V and 0 bases from J, with 18 bases between. CDR1 MDHEN and CDR2 SYDVKM come from the germline V gene. The CDR3 spans 17 residues. In nucleotides, the CDR3 is TGTGCCAGCAGTGCTTTTGGGGGGAGTTCTAGCACAGATACGCAGTATTTT. Translated, it gives CASSAFGGSSSTDTQYF.

The chain employs TRBV6-5 and TRBJ2-7, with TRBD1 identical over 7 bases. The CDR3 has 15 amino acids. Germline V gives CDR1 MNHEY, CDR2 SVGAGI. V gave up 0 bases and J gave up 2 bases; unmatched junction bases: 4. The CDR3 loop reads CASSYSLQGAYEQYF. The CDR3 bases are TGTGCCAGCAGTTACTCTCTCCAGGGGGCCTACGAGCAGTACTTC.

The sample holds a few counts of this clone. This chain connects TRBV20-1 to TRBJ1-3; no reliable D call. Trimming stripped 3 bases from V and 0 bases from J, with 18 bases between. Per germline, CDR1 DFQATT and CDR2 SNEGSKA (reference sequence). This CDR3 is built from 17 residues. CDR3 loop: CSASPTSPLSSGNTIYF. In DNA form, the CDR3 reads TGCAGTGCTAGTCCGACATCACCTCTCTCCTCTGGAAACACCATATATTTT.

The sample holds one count of this clone. The chain joins TRBV19 to TRBJ1-4, with TRBD1 identical over 7 bases. V shed 5 bases and J 0 bases; nucleotides not matched to a gene: 3. CDR3 length equals 15 residues. Germline V gene data show CDR1 as LNHDA and CDR2 as SQIVND (reference sequence). CDR3 residues: CASSDGTATNEKLFF. The DNA of the CDR3 is TGTGCCAGTAGTGATGGGACAGCAACTAATGAAAAACTGTTTTTT.

CDR3 bases: TGTGCCAGCAGAACTAGCGGGGGCTACAATGAGCAGTTCTTC. Translated: CASRTSGGYNEQFF. The chain employs TRBV7-2 and TRBJ2-1; 11 positions agree with TRBD2. Unmatched junction bases numbered 1, after V lost 6 bases and J lost 3 bases. The CDR3 covers 14 residues. Germline CDR1 reads SGHTA; CDR2 reads FQGNSA.